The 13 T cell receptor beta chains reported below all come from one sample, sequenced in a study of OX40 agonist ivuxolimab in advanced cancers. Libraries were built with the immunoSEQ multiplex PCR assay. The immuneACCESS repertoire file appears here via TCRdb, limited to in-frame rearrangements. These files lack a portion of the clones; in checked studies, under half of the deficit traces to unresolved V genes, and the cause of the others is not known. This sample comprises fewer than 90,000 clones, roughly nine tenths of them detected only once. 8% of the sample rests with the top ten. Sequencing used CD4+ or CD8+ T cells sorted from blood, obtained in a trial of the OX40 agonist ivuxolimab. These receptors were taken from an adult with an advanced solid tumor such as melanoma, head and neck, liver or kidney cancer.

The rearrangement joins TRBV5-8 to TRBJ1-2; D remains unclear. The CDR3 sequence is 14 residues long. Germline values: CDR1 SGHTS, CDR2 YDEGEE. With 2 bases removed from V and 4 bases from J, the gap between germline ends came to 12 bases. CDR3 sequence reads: CASSFGRTFYGYTF. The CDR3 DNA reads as TGTGCCAGCAGCTTCGGACGGACCTTCTATGGCTACACCTTC.

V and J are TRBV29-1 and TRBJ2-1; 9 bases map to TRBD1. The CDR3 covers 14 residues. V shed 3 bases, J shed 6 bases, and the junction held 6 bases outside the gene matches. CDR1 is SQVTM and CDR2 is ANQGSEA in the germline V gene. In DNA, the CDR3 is TGCAGCGTTGAGTTTCGGACAGGGGTCAATGAGCAGTTCTTC. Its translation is CSVEFRTGVNEQFF.

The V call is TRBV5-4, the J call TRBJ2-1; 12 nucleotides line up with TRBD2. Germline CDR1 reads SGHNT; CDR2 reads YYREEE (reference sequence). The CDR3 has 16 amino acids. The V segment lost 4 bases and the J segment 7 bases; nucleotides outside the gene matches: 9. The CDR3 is CASSQAGLAGNNEQFF. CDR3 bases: TGTGCCAGCAGCCAGGCCGGACTAGCGGGAAATAATGAGCAGTTCTTC.

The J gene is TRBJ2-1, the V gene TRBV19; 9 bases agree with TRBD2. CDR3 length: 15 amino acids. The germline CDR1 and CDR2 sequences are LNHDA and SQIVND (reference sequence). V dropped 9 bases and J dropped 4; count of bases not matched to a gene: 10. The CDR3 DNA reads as TGTGCCAGCCACGCGGTGACTAGCGGTTACAATGAGCAGTTCTTC. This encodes CASHAVTSGYNEQFF.

In DNA, the CDR3 is TGCGCCACCGCAGCAGGAGACAGGGATGATGAAAAACTGTTTTTT. Translation gives CATAAGDRDDEKLFF. The V call is TRBV5-1, the J call TRBJ1-4; 7 bases line up with TRBD1. With V trimmed by 9 bases and J by 6 bases, 14 bases remained unmatched. This CDR3 comprises 15 residues. Germline CDR1 and CDR2: SGHRS and YFSETQ.

The CDR3, as DNA: TGTGCCAGCAGTTTAGGTGGCTCTGGGGCCAACGTCCTGACTTTC. It is translated as CASSLGGSGANVLTF. The chain employs TRBV6-5 and TRBJ2-6; D is ambiguous. The CDR3 loop spans 15 amino acids. Trimming removed 4 bases from V and 0 bases from J, with 7 bases in between. Looked up from germline, CDR1 is MNHEY and CDR2 is SVGAGI.

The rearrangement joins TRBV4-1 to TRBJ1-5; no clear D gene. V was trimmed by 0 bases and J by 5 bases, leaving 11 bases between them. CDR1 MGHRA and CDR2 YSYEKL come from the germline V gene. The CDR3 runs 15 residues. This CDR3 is CASSQDETRDQPQHF. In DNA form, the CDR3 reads TGCGCCAGCAGCCAAGATGAAACGAGGGATCAGCCCCAGCATTTT.

CDR3 protein: CASRGQIGQPQHF. CDR3 nucleotides: TGTGCCAGTAGGGGTCAGATCGGCCAGCCCCAGCATTTT. This sequence joins TRBV19 and TRBJ1-5; D remains ambiguous. V was trimmed by 6 bases and J by 7 bases, leaving 13 bases between them. The CDR3 is made up of 13 amino acids. CDR1 and CDR2 (germline): LNHDA, SQIVND (reference sequence). Drawing the rest from reference TRBV19 and TRBJ1-5, the complete variable domain is DGGITQSPKYLFRKEGQNVTLSCEQNLNHDAMYWYRQDPGQGLRLIYYSQIVNDFQKGDIAEGYSVSREKKESFPLTVTSAQKNPTAFYLCASRGQIGQPQHFGDGTRLSIL.

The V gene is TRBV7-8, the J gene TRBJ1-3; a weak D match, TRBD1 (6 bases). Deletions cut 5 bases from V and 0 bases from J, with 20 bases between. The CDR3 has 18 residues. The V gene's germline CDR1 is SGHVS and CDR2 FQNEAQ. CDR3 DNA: TGTGCCAGCAGCCTACTGGCGGCAGGGGCCACCTCTGGAAACACCATATATTTT. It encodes CASSLLAAGATSGNTIYF.

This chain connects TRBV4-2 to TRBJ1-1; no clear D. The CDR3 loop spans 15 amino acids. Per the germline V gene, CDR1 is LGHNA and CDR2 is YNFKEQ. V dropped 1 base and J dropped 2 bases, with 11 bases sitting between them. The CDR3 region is CASSQVSPANTEAFF. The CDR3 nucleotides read TGTGCCAGCAGCCAAGTTTCGCCAGCCAACACTGAAGCTTTCTTT.

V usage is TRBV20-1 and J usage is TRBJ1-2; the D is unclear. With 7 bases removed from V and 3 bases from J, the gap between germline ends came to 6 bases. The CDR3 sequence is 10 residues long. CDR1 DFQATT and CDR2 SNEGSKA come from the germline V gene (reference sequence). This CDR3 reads CSGKDYGYTF. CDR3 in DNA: TGCAGTGGAAAGGACTATGGCTACACCTTC.

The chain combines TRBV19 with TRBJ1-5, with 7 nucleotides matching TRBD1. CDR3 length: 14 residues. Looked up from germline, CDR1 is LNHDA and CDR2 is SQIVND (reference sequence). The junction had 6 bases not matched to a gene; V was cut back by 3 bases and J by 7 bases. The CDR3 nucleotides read TGTGCCAGTAGTATCCGACAGGGTGAGCAGCCCCAGCATTTT. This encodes CASSIRQGEQPQHF. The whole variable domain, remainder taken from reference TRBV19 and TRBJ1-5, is DGGITQSPKYLFRKEGQNVTLSCEQNLNHDAMYWYRQDPGQGLRLIYYSQIVNDFQKGDIAEGYSVSREKKESFPLTVTSAQKNPTAFYLCASSIRQGEQPQHFGDGTRLSIL.

Here the CDR3 DNA reads TGTGCCAGCAGTACTCGTCGGGCTGAGCCCCAGCATTTT. Translating gives CASSTRRAEPQHF. This chain links TRBV6-6 with TRBJ1-5; no definite D call. The germline CDR1 and CDR2 sequences are MNHNY and SVGAGI (reference sequence). Trimming took 5 bases from V and 8 from J, leaving 13 bases between them. The CDR3 runs to 13 residues.